What follows are 2 T cell receptor beta chains derived from one specimen sequenced in a study of shared clonotypes between healthy human individuals. The table came from immunoSEQ multiplex PCR; TCRdb's copy has only in-frame clones and leaves some out. This sample has about 490,000 clones; 60% to 85% occur once, and the top ten carry roughly 13%. Sequencing was performed on PBMCs. The receptors derive from a woman between 35 and 50 years old in good health. Some clones in this sample may be carry-over from other donors' samples.

The chain uses TRBV28 and TRBJ1-1, with unresolved D. The CDR3 has 15 residues. CDR1 MDHEN and CDR2 SYDVKM come from the germline V gene. The V end lost 3 bases, the J end lost 4 bases, and 15 bases lay between the germline ends. CDR3 nucleotide sequence: TGTGCCAGCAGTTTCTTGCCGACCACGGGCACTGAAGCTTTCTTT. As protein: CASSFLPTTGTEAFF.

This clone was detected only a few times. The chain is built from TRBV9 and TRBJ2-7; 11 nucleotides match TRBD2. CDR3 length equals 16 residues. The germline V gene encodes CDR1 SGDLS and CDR2 YYNGEE. The trim removed 2 bases at V and 0 bases at J, leaving 4 bases unmatched. The CDR3 loop reads CASSVAGTSGSYEQYF. In DNA form, the CDR3 reads TGTGCCAGCAGCGTTGCCGGGACTAGCGGCTCCTACGAGCAGTACTTC.